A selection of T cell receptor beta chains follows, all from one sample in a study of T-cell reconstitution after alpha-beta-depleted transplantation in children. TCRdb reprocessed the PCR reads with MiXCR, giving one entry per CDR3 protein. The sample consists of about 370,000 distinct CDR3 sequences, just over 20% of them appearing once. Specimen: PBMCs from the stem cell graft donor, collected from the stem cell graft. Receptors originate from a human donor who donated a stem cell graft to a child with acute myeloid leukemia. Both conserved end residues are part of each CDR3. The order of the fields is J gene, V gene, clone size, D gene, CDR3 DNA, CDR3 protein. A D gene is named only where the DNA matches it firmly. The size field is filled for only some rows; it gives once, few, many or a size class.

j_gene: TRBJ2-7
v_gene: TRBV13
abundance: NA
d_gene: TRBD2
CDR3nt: TGTGCCAGCAGCTGGAGCGTAGCGGGAGGCTACGAGCAGTACTTC
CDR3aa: CASSWSVAGGYEQYF

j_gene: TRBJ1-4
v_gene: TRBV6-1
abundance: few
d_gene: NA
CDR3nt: TGTGCCAGCTACTCGAGACCGACGAATGAAAAACTGTTTTTT
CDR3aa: CASYSRPTNEKLFF

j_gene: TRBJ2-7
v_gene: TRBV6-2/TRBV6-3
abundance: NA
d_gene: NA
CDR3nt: TGTGCCAGCAGTTACCTCGGTAACGAGCAGTACTTC
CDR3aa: CASSYLGNEQYF

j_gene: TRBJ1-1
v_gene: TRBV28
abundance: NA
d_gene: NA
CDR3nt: TGTGCCAGCAGCATTGGGCTGGGCAGGGGGAACACTGAAGCTTTCTTT
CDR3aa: CASSIGLGRGNTEAFF

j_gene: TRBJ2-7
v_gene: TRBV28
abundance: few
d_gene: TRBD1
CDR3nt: TGTGCCAGCAGTACCGGACAGGGTGTCTACGAGCAGTACTTC
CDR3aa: CASSTGQGVYEQYF

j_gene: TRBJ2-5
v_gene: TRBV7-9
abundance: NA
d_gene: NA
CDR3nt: TGTGCCAGCAGCCGGGACCAAATAGAAGAGACCCAGTACTTC
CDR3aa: CASSRDQIEETQYF

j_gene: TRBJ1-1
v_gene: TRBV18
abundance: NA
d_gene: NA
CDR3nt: TGTGCCAGCTCAGCAGGGATTGATACTGAAGCTTTCTTT
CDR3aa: CASSAGIDTEAFF

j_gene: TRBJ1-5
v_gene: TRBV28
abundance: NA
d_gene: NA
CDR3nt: TGTGCCAGCAGGGGGGGAAGAGGGTCCAATCAGCCCCAGCATTTT
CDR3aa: CASRGGRGSNQPQHF

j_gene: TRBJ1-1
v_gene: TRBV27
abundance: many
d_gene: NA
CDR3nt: TGTGCCAGCATGGGACCCCCCCTTGGCCAGGCTTTCTTT
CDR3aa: CASMGPPLGQAFF

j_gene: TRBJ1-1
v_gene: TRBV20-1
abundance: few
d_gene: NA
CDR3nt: TGCAGTGCTAGAGACTTCAGGGGCGGGGATTCAGCTTTCTTT
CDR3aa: CSARDFRGGDSAFF

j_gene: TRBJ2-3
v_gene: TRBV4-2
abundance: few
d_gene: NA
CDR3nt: TGTGCCAGCAGCCACGGGGACTCAAGCACAGATACGCAGTATTTT
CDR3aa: CASSHGDSSTDTQYF

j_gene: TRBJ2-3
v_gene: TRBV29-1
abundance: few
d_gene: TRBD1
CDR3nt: TGCAGCGTTGAAAAAGTTGGACAGGGTCGAGATACGCAGTATTTT
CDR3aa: CSVEKVGQGRDTQYF

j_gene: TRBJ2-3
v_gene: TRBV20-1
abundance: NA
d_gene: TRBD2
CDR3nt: TGCAGTGCTACCCAACTGGGGGGGAGCGTGCAGTATTTT
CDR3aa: CSATQLGGSVQYF

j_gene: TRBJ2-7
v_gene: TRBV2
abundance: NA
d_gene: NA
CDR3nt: TGTGCCAGCAGTGAAGGCAGCCAGGGTCTCTACGAGCAGTACTTC
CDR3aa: CASSEGSQGLYEQYF

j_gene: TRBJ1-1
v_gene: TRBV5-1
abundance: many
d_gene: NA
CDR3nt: TGCGCCAGCAGCTTGCGGGCAGTCCGGAGAAACACTGAAGCTTTCTTT
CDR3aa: CASSLRAVRRNTEAFF

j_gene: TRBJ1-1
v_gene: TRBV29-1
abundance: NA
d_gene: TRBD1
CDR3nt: TGCAGCGTAGACAGGGGTGGTAACACTGAAGCTTTCTTT
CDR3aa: CSVDRGGNTEAFF

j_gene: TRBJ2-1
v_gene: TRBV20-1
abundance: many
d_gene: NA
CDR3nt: TGCAGTGCTAGAGATCTGGGGGTAGGGCAGTTCTTC
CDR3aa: CSARDLGVGQFF

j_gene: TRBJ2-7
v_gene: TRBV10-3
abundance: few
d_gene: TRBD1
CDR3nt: TGTGCCATAGGGACAGGACTCGATTACGAGCAGTACTTC
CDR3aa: CAIGTGLDYEQYF

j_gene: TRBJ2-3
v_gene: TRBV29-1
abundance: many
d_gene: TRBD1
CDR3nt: TGCAGCGTTGCCCGACAGGGGGGAGATACGCAGTATTTT
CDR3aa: CSVARQGGDTQYF

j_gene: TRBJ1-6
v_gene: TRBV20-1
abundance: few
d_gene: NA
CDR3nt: TGCAGTGCTAGAGATTGGGATTCACCCCTCCACTTT
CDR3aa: CSARDWDSPLHF

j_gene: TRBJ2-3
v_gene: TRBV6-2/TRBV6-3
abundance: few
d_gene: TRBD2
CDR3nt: TGTGCCAGCAGTTCTTCTAAGGTGGGAGGGGCCTTAGACAACACAGATACGCAGTATTTT
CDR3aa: CASSSSKVGGALDNTDTQYF

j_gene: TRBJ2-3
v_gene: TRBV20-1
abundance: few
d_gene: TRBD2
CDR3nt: TGCAGTGCTGGCCTGATGACTAGCGGACGCACAGATACGCAGTATTTT
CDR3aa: CSAGLMTSGRTDTQYF

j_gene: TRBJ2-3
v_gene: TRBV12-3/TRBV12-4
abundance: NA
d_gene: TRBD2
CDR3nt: TGTGCCACTCTCCGGGGGGAAGCGGGGAATACGCAGTATTTT
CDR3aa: CATLRGEAGNTQYF

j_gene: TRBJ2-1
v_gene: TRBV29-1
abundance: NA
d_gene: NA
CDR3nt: TGCAGCGTTGGGACCCGGGAGCAGTTCTTC
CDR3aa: CSVGTREQFF

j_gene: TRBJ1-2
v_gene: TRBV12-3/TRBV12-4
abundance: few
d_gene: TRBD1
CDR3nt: TGTGCCAGCAGTATCTCCGGGGACAGGGGAAAGAGGGTCTATGGCTACACCTTC
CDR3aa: CASSISGDRGKRVYGYTF

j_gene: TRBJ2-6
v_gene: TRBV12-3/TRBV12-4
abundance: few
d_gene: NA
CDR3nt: TGTGCCAGCAGTAGGGTAGTACAGAGCTCTGGGGCCAACGTCCTGACTTTC
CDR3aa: CASSRVVQSSGANVLTF

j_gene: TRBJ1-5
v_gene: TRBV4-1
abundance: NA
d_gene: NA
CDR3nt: TGCGCCAGCAGCCAAGTACCGAGCAATCAGCCCCAGCATTTT
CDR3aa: CASSQVPSNQPQHF

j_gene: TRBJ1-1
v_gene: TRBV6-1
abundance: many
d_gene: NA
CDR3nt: TGTGCCAGCAGTGTCGACAGAAGCATGAACACTGAAGCTTTCTTT
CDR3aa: CASSVDRSMNTEAFF

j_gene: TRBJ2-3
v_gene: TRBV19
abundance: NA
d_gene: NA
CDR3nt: TGTGCCAGTAGTATCGGGCGCACAGATACGCAGTATTTT
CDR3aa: CASSIGRTDTQYF

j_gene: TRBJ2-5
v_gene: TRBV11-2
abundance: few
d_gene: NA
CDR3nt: TGTGCCAGCAGCCAGGCCACTACCCAAGAGACCCAGTACTTC
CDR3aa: CASSQATTQETQYF

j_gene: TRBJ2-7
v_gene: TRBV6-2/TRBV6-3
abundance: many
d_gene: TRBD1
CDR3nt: TGTGCCAGCAGTCCAGGGGGATATCCCAACGAGCAGTACTTC
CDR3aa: CASSPGGYPNEQYF

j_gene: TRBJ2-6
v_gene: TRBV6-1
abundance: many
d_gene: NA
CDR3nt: TGTGCCAGCAGTACAGGGAGCTCTGGGGCCAACGTCCTGACTTTC
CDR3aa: CASSTGSSGANVLTF

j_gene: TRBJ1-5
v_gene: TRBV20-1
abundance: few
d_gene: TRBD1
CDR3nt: TGCAGTGCTAGAAGGGGAGGGGGCGCGGAGCAGCCCCAGCATTTT
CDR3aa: CSARRGGGAEQPQHF

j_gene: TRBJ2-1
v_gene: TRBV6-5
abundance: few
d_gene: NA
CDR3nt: TGTGCCAGCAGCCGACTAATGGGAGAGCAGTTCTTC
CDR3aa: CASSRLMGEQFF

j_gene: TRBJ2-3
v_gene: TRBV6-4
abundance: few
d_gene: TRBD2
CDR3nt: TGTGCCAGCAGTGCTTACGCGGGACTAGGAGGGGGAACGCAGTATTTT
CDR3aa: CASSAYAGLGGGTQYF

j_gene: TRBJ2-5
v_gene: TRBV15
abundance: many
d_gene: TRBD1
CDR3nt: TGTGCCACCAGCAGAGTCGACAGGGGATGGGAGACCCAGTACTTC
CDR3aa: CATSRVDRGWETQYF

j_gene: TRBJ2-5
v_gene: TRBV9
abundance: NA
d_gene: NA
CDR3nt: TGTGCCAGCAGCCCCAGCCCAGGGAGGGAGACCCAGTACTTC
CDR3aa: CASSPSPGRETQYF

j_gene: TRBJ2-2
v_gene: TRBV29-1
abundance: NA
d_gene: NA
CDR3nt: TGCAGCGTTGAAGAGGGGGCCGGGGAGCTGTTTTTT
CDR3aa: CSVEEGAGELFF

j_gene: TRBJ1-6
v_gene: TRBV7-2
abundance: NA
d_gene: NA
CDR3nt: TGTGCCAGCAGCTCGACGGGACCTCTTAATTCACCCCTCCACTTT
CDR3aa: CASSSTGPLNSPLHF

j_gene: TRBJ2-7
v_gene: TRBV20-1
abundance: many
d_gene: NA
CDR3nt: TGCAGTGCTCGCAGGGTTCCCTTCCACGAGCAGTACTTC
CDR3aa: CSARRVPFHEQYF

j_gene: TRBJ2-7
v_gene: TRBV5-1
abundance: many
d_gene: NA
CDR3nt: TGCGCCAGCGGTCTTCGGCGGGGACAGAGCTCCTACGAGCAGTACTTC
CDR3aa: CASGLRRGQSSYEQYF

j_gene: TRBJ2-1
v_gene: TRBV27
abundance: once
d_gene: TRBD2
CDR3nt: TGTGCCAGCAGTCGCCCGGGGACTAGAAATGAGCAGTTCTTC
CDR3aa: CASSRPGTRNEQFF

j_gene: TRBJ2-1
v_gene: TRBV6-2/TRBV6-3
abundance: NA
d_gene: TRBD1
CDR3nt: TGTGCCAGCAGAAGGACAGGGCGGGGTGAGCAGTTCTTC
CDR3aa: CASRRTGRGEQFF

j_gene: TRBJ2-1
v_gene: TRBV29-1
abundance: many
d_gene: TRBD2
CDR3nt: TGCAGCGTGGAGGGTACTAGCGGGGGGAGCTCCTACAATGAGCAGTTCTTC
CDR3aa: CSVEGTSGGSSYNEQFF

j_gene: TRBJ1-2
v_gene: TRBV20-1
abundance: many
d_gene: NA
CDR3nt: TGCAGTGCTACCGGGACCTCCTATGGCTACACCTTC
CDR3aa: CSATGTSYGYTF

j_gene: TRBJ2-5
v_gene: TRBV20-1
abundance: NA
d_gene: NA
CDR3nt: TGCAGTGCTAGAGAGTACGCTTCCGCGCAGACCCAGTACTTC
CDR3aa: CSAREYASAQTQYF

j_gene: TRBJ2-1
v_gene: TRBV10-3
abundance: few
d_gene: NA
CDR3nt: TGTGCCATCAGCGGGACTGCTGGCTCCTACAATGAGCAGTTCTTC
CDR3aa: CAISGTAGSYNEQFF

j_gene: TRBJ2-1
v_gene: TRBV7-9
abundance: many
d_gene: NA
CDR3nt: TGTGCCAGCAGCTCCCGCTGGACCGAAGTCAATGAGCAGTTCTTC
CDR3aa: CASSSRWTEVNEQFF

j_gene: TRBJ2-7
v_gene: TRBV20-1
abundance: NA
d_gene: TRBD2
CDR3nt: TGCAGTGCTAGAGATACCACTAGCGGGATTAACGAGCAGTACTTC
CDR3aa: CSARDTTSGINEQYF

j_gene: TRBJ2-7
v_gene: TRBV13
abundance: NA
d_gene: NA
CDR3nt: TGTGCCAGCAGCTTTCAGGGGACCAGAAACGAGCAGTACTTC
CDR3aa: CASSFQGTRNEQYF

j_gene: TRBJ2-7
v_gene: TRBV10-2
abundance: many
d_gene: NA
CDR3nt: TGCGCCAGCAGTGAGCCATACCCCTACGAGCAGTACTTC
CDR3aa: CASSEPYPYEQYF